This TCR beta chain was identified during a study of blood T cell repertoires in COVID-19. Study information: COVID-19 samples from acute and convalescent phases originated in the United States, Italy and Spain. T cells, B-cell-depleted T cells, or PBMCs provided the cDNA or gDNA that served as material.

Original methodology: Counts of nucleated cells, estimated from reference gene primer amplification, were obtained. This table comes from immunoSEQ multiplex PCR, and its TCRdb copy is limited to in-frame clones, with some not included. D and trimming were read from the DNA, whereas the V and J calls and clone size are those reported in that table. Of 200,000 to 300,000 clones detected, approximately 86% appear once; the ten largest clones hold about 3.1%. The CDR3 has 13 amino acids. Between the trimmed V and J ends, which lost 2 bases and 8 bases, there was a span of 12 bases. Germline V gene sequence: CDR1 SGHTA, CDR2 FQGTGA.

The gene calls are TRBV7-3 and TRBJ1-1; no firm D call. The clonotype originates from a woman under 40 who had recovered from COVID-19. Sequenced sample: peripheral blood. CDR3 amino acids: CASSLFSGQEAFF. CDR3 coding DNA: TGTGCCAGCAGCTTATTTTCGGGTCAGGAAGCTTTCTTT.